This T cell receptor beta chain was documented in a study of PD-1 blockade in classical Hodgkin lymphoma. Study-wide points: Significantly greater TCR diversity emerged by C4D1 in CD4+ cells but not CD8+ cells. Those starting nivolumab under 1 year post-ASCT were excluded. Still unresolved is the cause of the repertoire differences, which may be disease activity or prior therapy.

Sequencing used immunoSEQ multiplex PCR; TCRdb keeps in-frame clones, though not all of them. The sample includes 4,000 to 5,000 clones, approximately 74% of them seen just once. The CDR3 is 14 residues long. The V gene's germline CDR1 is PRHDT and CDR2 FYEKMQ (reference sequence). About this clone: Its target is unknown. The junction and the germline gene differ at one end; a read error may be behind it.

All the patients suffered relapse after autologous stem cell transplantation, and brentuximab vedotin exposure differed. This chain joins TRBV13 and TRBJ2-7, with D perhaps matching TRBD1 (5 bases). The TCR sequence derives from a human donor with classical Hodgkin lymphoma. The material sequenced was peripheral blood mononuclear cells (PBMCs), taken at baseline. The CDR3 sequence: CASSVGAGDYEQYF. The CDR3 DNA is TGTGCCAGCAGCGTAGGGGCCGGAGACTACGAGCAGTACTTC.